A selection of T cell receptor beta chains follows, all from one sample in a study of blood T cell repertoires in COVID-19. TCRdb keeps only in-frame clones here, not all; method: immunoSEQ multiplex PCR. Of 200,000 or so clones in the sample, almost 85% are singletons; the top ten hold around 5.5%. Material for sequencing was peripheral blood. These receptors all stem from a woman between 65 and 79 years old with active or convalescent COVID-19. Both conserved end residues are trimmed from each CDR3. Fields, in order: clone size, J gene, V gene, CDR3 protein. Not all rows give a size; the values are once, few, many and, for expanded clones, a class.

>NA|TRBJ2-6|TRBV5-6
ASKKPGQLSSGANVLT
>NA|TRBJ2-2|TRBV18
ASSPMLRTGGVLAGELF
>NA|TRBJ2-1|TRBV6-1
ASSEATGGAGNEQF
>NA|TRBJ2-7|TRBV28
ASSLYGPGGPRYEQY
>few|TRBJ1-2|TRBV29-1
SVVGSTNYGYT
>once|TRBJ1-4|TRBV6-5
ASRGVEKLF
>NA|TRBJ2-7|TRBV7-9
ASSSRQQSWEQY
>NA|TRBJ1-1|TRBV4-1
ASSQYQGGGTEAF
>NA|TRBJ2-2|TRBV19
ASSSSWTTGELF
>NA|TRBJ2-4|TRBV4-1
ASSQQNTREADIQY
>NA|TRBJ2-7|TRBV7-8
ASSLMVAGVNEQY
>NA|TRBJ2-2|TRBV5-1
ASSLVGVVEAGELF
>NA|TRBJ1-1|TRBV6-5
ASSDRGNTEAF
>NA|TRBJ2-7|TRBV5-1
ASSSRDTYEQY
>NA|TRBJ2-6|TRBV24-1
ATTPRTGGVTGANVLT
>NA|TRBJ2-5|TRBV10-3
AISDYSGTRKETQY
>once|TRBJ2-3|TRBV15
ATSRDGLAGAVRETDTQY
>NA|TRBJ2-2|TRBV7-2
ASSPLELNTGELF
>NA|TRBJ2-5|TRBV5-1
ASSLVPGSGETQY
>once|TRBJ2-7|TRBV19
ASSIGQGYEQY
>NA|TRBJ2-3|TRBV6-5
ASSYSRGRAGDTQY
>NA|TRBJ2-1|TRBV7-9
ASSLAGGTPGNEQF
>few|TRBJ1-1|TRBV6-5
ASSIGDTEAF
>NA|TRBJ2-5|TRBV7-2
ASSGDLRDRTQY
>NA|TRBJ2-7|TRBV6-5
ASSYGGTHSYEQY
>NA|TRBJ2-2|TRBV5-4
ASSVGTSANTGELF
>NA|TRBJ1-4|TRBV2
ASSDRQWSNEKLF
>NA|TRBJ1-2|TRBV30
AWREDRGFYGYT
>NA|TRBJ2-1|TRBV28
ASSALAGRNEQF